A selection of T cell receptor beta chains follows, all from one sample in a study of T cell responses to AZD1222 COVID-19 vaccine. Method: immunoSEQ multiplex PCR; TCRdb's copy keeps in-frame clones and lacks some. Among roughly 120,000 clones listed, approximately 91% were seen once. The material sequenced was peripheral blood, taken on day 0 of AZD1222 vaccination. The receptors stem from an adult in good health. Each CDR3 is given with its conserved first and last residue. D genes are given only for firm matches. The size entry is marked missing in some rows and otherwise reads once, few, many or a size class.

j_call v_call d_call clone_size cdr3_nt cdr3_aa
TRBJ2-2 TRBV4-1 - - TGCGCCAGCAGCCAAGGGGCGGCAGTCACCGGGGAGCTGTTTTTT CASSQGAAVTGELFF
TRBJ1-1 TRBV5-1 - - TGCGCCAGCAGCTTGAACGGGGACACTGAAGCTTTCTTT CASSLNGDTEAFF
TRBJ2-1 TRBV4-1 TRBD2 - TGCGCCAGCAGCCAAGGTCCGGGGGGTGAGCAGTTCTTC CASSQGPGGEQFF
TRBJ1-1 TRBV30 - - TGTGCCTGGAGCGTAGGGCTGGAAACTGAAGCTTTCTTT CAWSVGLETEAFF
TRBJ2-3 TRBV30 - - TGTGCCTGGAGTCTGATATTGGATACGCAGTATTTT CAWSLILDTQYF
TRBJ1-6 TRBV9 - - TGTGCCAGCAGCGTAGAAGCAGGGGCAGGGTCACCCCTCCACTTT CASSVEAGAGSPLHF
TRBJ2-5 TRBV18 - - TGTGCCAGCTCCGTCCCGGGGCTCTTTCAAGAGACCCAGTACTTC CASSVPGLFQETQYF
TRBJ1-1 TRBV5-4 - - TGTGCCAGCAGCTTGTGGGGGAAGAACACTGAAGCTTTCTTT CASSLWGKNTEAFF
TRBJ2-5 TRBV21-1 - - TGTGCCAGCAGCAAGGGCATTGACGGGTCCCTAGAGACCCAGTACTTC CASSKGIDGSLETQYF
TRBJ1-2 TRBV5-1 TRBD1 - TGCGCCAGCAGCTCCATACCCGGGACAGGGGACTATGGCTACACCTTC CASSSIPGTGDYGYTF
TRBJ1-2 TRBV18 - few TGTGCCAGCTCACCGGGAGTGGAGCTCTATGGCTACACCTTC CASSPGVELYGYTF
TRBJ1-1 TRBV29-1 - - TGCAGCGTCGAACCGGCCGTTGAAGCTTTCTTT CSVEPAVEAFF
TRBJ2-1 TRBV6-4 - - TGTGCCAGCAGTGACACAGACCGGTCGGTTGAGCAGTTCTTC CASSDTDRSVEQFF
TRBJ2-3 TRBV7-5 - - TGTGTCAGAAGCTTAGGGACAGGGGGCACAGATACGCAGTATTTT CVRSLGTGGTDTQYF
TRBJ1-5 TRBV30 TRBD1 - TGTGCCTGGAGTCCACTTACAGGGGAGCGTCAGCCCCAGCATTTT CAWSPLTGERQPQHF
TRBJ1-4 TRBV3-1/TRBV3-2 TRBD1 - TGTGCCAGCAGCTGGACAGGGGGCCGTGAAAAACTGTTTTTT CASSWTGGREKLFF
TRBJ2-7 TRBV3-1/TRBV3-2 TRBD1 - TGTGCCAGCAGCCCGACCGGGACAGGGGGGACCTACGAGCAGTACTTC CASSPTGTGGTYEQYF
TRBJ1-1 TRBV19 - - TGTGCCAGTAATACTCCAGGCGTGGGCACTGAAGCTTTCTTT CASNTPGVGTEAFF
TRBJ2-5 TRBV2 TRBD2 - TGTGCCAGCAAAAGGACTAGCTCGGAGACCCAGTACTTC CASKRTSSETQYF
TRBJ2-1 TRBV27 - - TGTGCCAGCAGTCGGCAGATACTGAGCTCCTACAATGAGCAGTTCTTC CASSRQILSSYNEQFF
TRBJ2-7 TRBV7-9 - - TGTGCCAGCGTCGGGGACTACGAGCAGTACTTC CASVGDYEQYF
TRBJ2-7 TRBV2 TRBD1 - TGTGCCAGCACCCCGGACAGGATCAACCCTTACGAGCAGTACTTC CASTPDRINPYEQYF
TRBJ1-1 TRBV6-5 TRBD1 - TGTGCCAGCAGTTCCCCGGGACAGGGAGGAACTGAAGCTTTCTTT CASSSPGQGGTEAFF
TRBJ1-6 TRBV19 - - TGTGCCAGTAGTAGGTCCGGGGCGTTGAGTTCACCCCTCCACTTT CASSRSGALSSPLHF
TRBJ1-1 TRBV7-9 - - TGTGCCAGCAGTCTCTTCGGGACGGGGAACACTGAAGCTTTCTTT CASSLFGTGNTEAFF
TRBJ1-2 TRBV7-8 - - TGTGCCAGCAGCTTAGAGGGAGCTGGGACTGTCTATGGCTACACCTTC CASSLEGAGTVYGYTF
TRBJ1-5 TRBV6-5 - - TGTGCCAGCAGTTACGGGCAGGGCAATCAGCCCCAGCATTTT CASSYGQGNQPQHF
TRBJ2-3 TRBV4-3 - - TGCGCCAGCAGCCAAGACGCGGGGCGCACAGATACGCAGTATTTT CASSQDAGRTDTQYF
TRBJ1-2 TRBV6-5 - - TGTGCCAGCAGTACCATTACAGGGATCTCGGGCTACACCTTC CASSTITGISGYTF
TRBJ1-2 TRBV6-2/TRBV6-3 - once TGTGCCAGCAGTTCTCGAGGAGGGGACTATGGCTACACCTTC CASSSRGGDYGYTF
TRBJ2-7 TRBV13 TRBD1 - TGTGCCAGCAGCACGGACAGGCGTTCCGAGCAGTACTTC CASSTDRRSEQYF
TRBJ2-1 TRBV4-1 TRBD2 - TGCGCCAGCAGCCAAGTCCCGGGACTAGCGGGAGCGGCCTCCTACAATGAGCAGTTCTTC CASSQVPGLAGAASYNEQFF
TRBJ2-7 TRBV10-1 - - TGCGCCAGCAGTGAGTCCGGGGCACTGAGCGAGCAGTACTTC CASSESGALSEQYF
TRBJ1-2 TRBV6-6 - - TGTGCCAGCAGTTACTCGTCATGGGGGGGCTCGTATGGCTACACCTTC CASSYSSWGGSYGYTF
TRBJ2-7 TRBV5-4 - - TGTGCCAGCAGCTTGGCCGGAGGAGGGCCCAAAAACGAGCAGTACTTC CASSLAGGGPKNEQYF
TRBJ1-2 TRBV4-3 - once TGCGCCAGCAGCCAAGAGCGCCAGGGGAACTATGGCTACACCTTC CASSQERQGNYGYTF
TRBJ2-7 TRBV28 - - TGTGCCAGCAGTTTAGGCACATTCTACGAGCAGTACTTC CASSLGTFYEQYF
TRBJ1-4 TRBV19 - - TGTGCCACCCTACCCGCGGGCCGAGGGGGTGAAAAACTGTTTTTT CATLPAGRGGEKLFF
TRBJ1-5 TRBV7-2 TRBD1 - TGTGCCAGCAGCTTAGTGTGGCAGGGGGGCAATCAGCCCCAGCATTTT CASSLVWQGGNQPQHF
TRBJ1-6 TRBV5-4 - - TGTGCCAGCAGCTTGGACCCGGGCTATAATTCACCCCTCCACTTT CASSLDPGYNSPLHF
TRBJ1-2 TRBV18 - - TGTGCCAGCTCACCACGGGCAGCAGGGGAGGGCGGCTACACCTTC CASSPRAAGEGGYTF
TRBJ1-3 TRBV18 - - TGTGCCAGCTCACCAAGAGAGAGCGGTAACTCTGGAAACACCATATATTTT CASSPRESGNSGNTIYF
TRBJ1-4 TRBV18 - few TGTGCCAGCTCACCCCAGGACTCCTTCGGGAAACTGTTTTTT CASSPQDSFGKLFF
TRBJ1-2 TRBV3-1/TRBV3-2 TRBD1 - TGTGCCAGCAGCCAAGCGCCGCGCTACAGGGGTACTGGCTACACCTTC CASSQAPRYRGTGYTF
TRBJ1-1 TRBV6-5 - medium-sized TGTGCCAGCAGTTACTCGTCCGGGGGAAACACTGAAGCTTTCTTT CASSYSSGGNTEAFF
TRBJ1-1 TRBV7-9 - once TGTGCCAGCAGCTTATTAGGGACCATGAACACTGAAGCTTTCTTT CASSLLGTMNTEAFF
TRBJ2-3 TRBV19 - - TGTGCCAGTAGTATAGGGGCCGGGGGCGGCACAGATACGCAGTATTTT CASSIGAGGGTDTQYF
TRBJ1-3 TRBV3-1/TRBV3-2 - - TGTGCCAGCAGCTCAGGGGGAAACACCATATATTTT CASSSGGNTIYF
TRBJ1-3 TRBV24-1 - - TGTGCCACCAGTGATTTAGGCCACCCGCCCCCCAACACCATATATTTT CATSDLGHPPPNTIYF